This TCR beta chain originates from a study of vaccination effects on CD4 cells after COVID-19. Before sequencing took place, the ViraFEST assay used viral peptide pools to expand antigen-specific CD4+ T cells. CD4+ T cells were isolated after around 9 days of culture. None of these healthy vaccinees had been infected with SARS-CoV-2 before vaccination. Approximately 2 million PBMC were seeded per well and grown in the presence of about 9.6 IU/ml IL-2 and about 10 ug/ml peptides. Study conclusions and caveats: Long after vaccination, the clones induced by infection and by vaccine shrank markedly in size. Small numbers of convalescent patients limited the study. It also lacked early post-infection timepoints.

For this clone: Its matching antigen is unknown.

The CDR3 runs to 14 residues. J lost 1 base, V lost 5 bases, and 4 bases had no gene match. CDR1 is WNHNN and CDR2 is SYGVQD in the germline V gene (reference sequence). Method: immunoSEQ multiplex PCR; TCRdb's copy keeps in-frame clones and lacks some. The sample has tens of thousands of clones; 80% to 85% are singletons. The rearrangement joins TRBV10-1 to TRBJ1-1; 7 nucleotides agree with TRBD1. Sequences were derived from CD4+ T cells from PBMCs cultured with HCoV-229E spike peptides, sampled before COVID-19 vaccination. The clonotype originates from a human donor who received a COVID-19 vaccine. CDR3 DNA: TGCGCCAGCAGTCCCGACAGGGCGAACACTGAAGCTTTCTTT. Translation: CASSPDRANTEAFF.